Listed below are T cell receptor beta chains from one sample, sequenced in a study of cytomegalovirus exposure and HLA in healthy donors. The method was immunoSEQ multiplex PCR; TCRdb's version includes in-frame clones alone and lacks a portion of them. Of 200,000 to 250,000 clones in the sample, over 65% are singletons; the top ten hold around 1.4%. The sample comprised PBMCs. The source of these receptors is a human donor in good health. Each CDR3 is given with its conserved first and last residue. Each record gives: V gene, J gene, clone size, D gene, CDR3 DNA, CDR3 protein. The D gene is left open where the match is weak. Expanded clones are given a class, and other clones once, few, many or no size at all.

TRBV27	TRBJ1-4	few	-	TGTGCCAGCAGTTTACGGCCAGGGTGGGAAAAACTGTTTTTT	CASSLRPGWEKLFF
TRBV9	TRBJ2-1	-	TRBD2	TGTGCCAGCAGCTCCCCCCCGCGGGAGGCACTACAGGGTGAGCAGTTCTTC	CASSSPPREALQGEQFF
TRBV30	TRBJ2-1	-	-	TGTGCCTGGAGTGTCGGAGGGCTGCTCTCGGAGCAGTTCTTC	CAWSVGGLLSEQFF
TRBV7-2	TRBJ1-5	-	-	TGTGCCAGCAGCTTAGTCTCAGGGAGGCAGCCCCAGCATTTT	CASSLVSGRQPQHF
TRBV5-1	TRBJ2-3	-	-	TGCGCCAGCAGCTTGGAAAGGGGCGCAGATACGCAGTATTTT	CASSLERGADTQYF
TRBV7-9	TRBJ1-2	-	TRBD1	TGTGCCAGCAGCGTGGGGACAGGGGGCGGGGGCTATGGCTACACCTTC	CASSVGTGGGGYGYTF
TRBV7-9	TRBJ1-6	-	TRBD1	TGTGCCAGCAGCTTATATTCTTTAAGGGGACAGATCTATAATTCACCCCTCCACTTT	CASSLYSLRGQIYNSPLHF
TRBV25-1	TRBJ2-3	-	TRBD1	TGTGCCAGCAGTGAAAGGGTTGGACAGGGATTCGATACGCAGTATTTT	CASSERVGQGFDTQYF
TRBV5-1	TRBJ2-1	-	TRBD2	TGCGCCAGCAGCCCGACCGGGGGGAATTCCTACAATGAGCAGTTCTTC	CASSPTGGNSYNEQFF
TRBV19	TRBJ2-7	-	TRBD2	TGTGCCAGTAGTATGGGTGCGGGAGTTTCCTACGAGCAGTACTTC	CASSMGAGVSYEQYF